These T cell receptor beta chains were read from a single sample in a study of blood T cell repertoires in COVID-19. Some clones are missing from TCRdb's copy, which holds only in-frame ones; the method was immunoSEQ multiplex PCR. The table records about 150,000 clones, roughly 84% of them present only once. The specimen sequenced was PBMCs or T cells enriched from blood (not recorded which). The receptor source for this set is a woman in her forties or fifties who had been exposed to COVID-19. Each CDR3 is given with its conserved first and last residue. Each record gives: D gene, J gene, V gene, clone size, CDR3 protein, CDR3 DNA. The D gene is left open where the match is weak. Expanded clones get a size class; other rows say once, few or many, or leave the size out.

TRBD1,TRBJ2-7,TRBV7-9,.,CASSLRGQVVDEQYF,TGTGCCAGCAGCTTAAGGGGACAGGTTGTCGACGAGCAGTACTTC
.,TRBJ1-1,TRBV5-6,once,CASQTRAPTGVTEAFF,TGTGCCAGCCAGACCAGGGCCCCAACGGGGGTAACTGAAGCTTTCTTT
TRBD1,TRBJ1-6,TRBV9,.,CASSVGEGAGSPLHF,TGTGCCAGCAGCGTGGGCGAGGGGGCGGGTTCACCCCTCCACTTT
TRBD1,TRBJ1-2,TRBV25-1,.,CASSDGSGGSYGYTF,TGTGCCAGCAGTGACGGTTCAGGGGGAAGCTATGGCTACACCTTC
.,TRBJ1-2,TRBV12-3/TRBV12-4,.,CASSFGNLRGYTF,TGTGCCAGCAGTTTCGGTAATCTGAGGGGCTACACCTTC
.,TRBJ1-5,TRBV24-1,.,CATSGPQSQPQHF,TGTGCCACCAGTGGCCCACAGTCCCAGCCCCAGCATTTT
TRBD1,TRBJ1-1,TRBV13,.,CASSAQGPMNTEAFF,TGTGCCAGCAGCGCACAGGGGCCTATGAACACTGAAGCTTTCTTT
.,TRBJ2-2,TRBV5-1,.,CASSSLVNTGELFF,TGCGCCAGCAGTTCCCTAGTGAACACCGGGGAGCTGTTTTTT
TRBD2,TRBJ2-1,TRBV5-1,.,CASSLVGSGGSYNEQFF,TGCGCCAGCAGCTTGGTGGGTAGCGGGGGGTCCTACAATGAGCAGTTCTTC
.,TRBJ1-2,TRBV5-6,.,CASSFDSIGGYTF,TGTGCCAGCAGCTTTGACAGCATCGGTGGCTACACCTTC
TRBD1,TRBJ1-2,TRBV4-2,.,CASSQVLQGARHGYTF,TGTGCCAGCAGCCAAGTCCTGCAGGGGGCACGCCATGGCTACACCTTC
TRBD1,TRBJ1-1,TRBV12-3/TRBV12-4,.,CASSLDRDTEAFF,TGTGCCAGCAGTTTGGACAGGGACACTGAAGCTTTCTTT
TRBD1,TRBJ2-1,TRBV7-9,.,CASSPGTGGIYNEQFF,TGTGCCAGCAGCCCCGGGACAGGGGGAATCTACAATGAGCAGTTCTTC
.,TRBJ1-2,TRBV10-3,.,CAISKGGAGNGYTF,TGTGCCATCAGTAAAGGCGGGGCAGGTAATGGCTACACCTTC
.,TRBJ2-7,TRBV10-1,.,CASSEAGLGGAEQYF,TGCGCCAGCAGTGAGGCCGGCCTTGGCGGGGCCGAGCAGTACTTC
.,TRBJ2-7,TRBV6-5,.,CASTTRAYEQYF,TGTGCCAGCACAACGCGGGCCTACGAGCAGTACTTC
.,TRBJ1-1,TRBV4-2,once,CASSQEVQSTEAFF,TGTGCCAGCAGCCAAGAGGTCCAGTCCACTGAAGCTTTCTTT
.,TRBJ1-1,TRBV7-2,.,CASSSRGHLNTEAFF,TGTGCCAGCAGCTCCCGGGGACATCTGAACACTGAAGCTTTCTTT
.,TRBJ2-2,TRBV6-5,.,CASSSPGGLNTGELFF,TGTGCCAGCAGTTCTCCAGGGGGGTTGAACACCGGGGAGCTGTTTTTT
TRBD1,TRBJ1-1,TRBV19,.,CASSRGQGLNTEAFF,TGTGCCAGTAGTAGGGGACAGGGATTGAACACTGAAGCTTTCTTT
.,TRBJ1-2,TRBV5-4,.,CASSNTGRAHYGYTF,TGTGCCAGCAGCAATACAGGGCGCGCCCACTATGGCTACACCTTC
.,TRBJ2-1,TRBV6-2/TRBV6-3,.,CASSSPGGNEQFF,TGTGCCAGCAGCTCCCCCGGAGGAAATGAGCAGTTCTTC
TRBD1,TRBJ1-2,TRBV19,.,CASSIALGQEFGYTF,TGTGCCAGTAGTATAGCCCTGGGACAGGAATTCGGCTACACCTTC
.,TRBJ1-1,TRBV7-2,.,CASSLGLGGLAEAFF,TGTGCCAGCAGCTTAGGGCTCGGGGGGCTGGCTGAAGCTTTCTTT
TRBD2,TRBJ2-7,TRBV27,.,CASSLGGYEQYF,TGTGCCAGCAGCCTCGGGGGGTACGAGCAGTACTTC
.,TRBJ1-2,TRBV4-3,many,CASSQDSAPGVGPNYGYTF,TGCGCCAGCAGCCAAGATTCGGCACCAGGGGTAGGCCCTAACTATGGCTACACCTTC
TRBD2,TRBJ2-7,TRBV25-1,.,CASSTSGASYEQYF,TGTGCCAGCTCCACTAGCGGGGCCTCCTACGAGCAGTACTTC
.,TRBJ2-2,TRBV18,.,CASSLGQPGAGGTGELFF,TGTGCCAGCTCACTGGGACAGCCCGGGGCCGGGGGCACCGGGGAGCTGTTTTTT
.,TRBJ2-5,TRBV9,few,CASSVAEMTTQYF,TGTGCCAGCAGCGTTGCAGAGATGACTACCCAGTACTTC
.,TRBJ2-1,TRBV27,.,CASSFRGYNEQFF,TGTGCCAGCAGTTTTAGGGGATACAATGAGCAGTTCTTC
TRBD1,TRBJ1-1,TRBV19,.,CASSIRQGSSTEAFF,TGTGCCAGTAGTATCAGACAGGGCTCTTCAACTGAAGCTTTCTTT
TRBD2,TRBJ2-2,TRBV25-1,.,CASSEVASGGTNTGELFF,TGTGCCAGCAGTGAAGTGGCTAGCGGGGGGACAAACACCGGGGAGCTGTTTTTT
TRBD1,TRBJ2-7,TRBV4-3,once,CASSQDLPGGLLAYEQYF,TGCGCCAGCAGCCAAGATCTGCCAGGGGGCTTGTTGGCCTACGAGCAGTACTTC
.,TRBJ2-5,TRBV28,.,CASSSPPVETQYF,TGTGCCAGCAGTTCGCCCCCAGTGGAGACCCAGTACTTC
TRBD1,TRBJ1-2,TRBV6-6,.,CASSYSGQSYGYTF,TGTGCCAGCAGTTACTCGGGACAGAGCTATGGCTACACCTTC
TRBD1,TRBJ1-5,TRBV19,.,CASSGQQGVSVKPQHF,TGTGCCAGTAGTGGCCAACAGGGGGTGTCTGTGAAGCCCCAGCATTTT
.,TRBJ2-6,TRBV6-5,.,CASSRRGSGANVLTF,TGTGCCAGCAGTCGGCGGGGCTCTGGGGCCAACGTCCTGACTTTC
TRBD2,TRBJ2-1,TRBV4-3,once,CASSQGTSGGPHQFF,TGCGCCAGCAGCCAAGGGACTAGCGGGGGCCCCCACCAGTTCTTC
TRBD1,TRBJ1-1,TRBV19,.,CASSVWTGSGNTEAFF,TGTGCCAGTAGTGTTTGGACAGGGTCGGGAAACACTGAAGCTTTCTTT
.,TRBJ2-3,TRBV18,.,CASSPSGSNFADTQYF,TGTGCCAGCTCACCATCCGGTAGCAACTTCGCAGATACGCAGTATTTT
.,TRBJ1-4,TRBV14,.,CASSQQGNEKLFF,TGTGCCAGCAGCCAACAGGGGAATGAAAAACTGTTTTTT
.,TRBJ1-2,TRBV6-2/TRBV6-3,.,CASSYSQLQGGYTF,TGTGCCAGCAGTTACTCACAGCTACAGGGTGGCTACACCTTC
.,TRBJ1-1,TRBV21-1,few,CASSADRGRVSEAFF,TGTGCCAGCAGCGCGGACAGGGGGCGAGTCTCTGAAGCTTTCTTT